The clone carrying this T cell receptor (beta chain) has only a few counts. This CDR3 spans 15 amino acids. Per germline, CDR1 SEHNR and CDR2 FQNEAQ (reference sequence). With 5 bases clipped from V and 6 bases from J, the junction kept 7 bases outside the gene matches. TCRdb fed the 5' RACE reads into MiXCR, producing one record per CDR3 protein. The sample shows around 64,000 distinct CDR3 sequences, less than 20% of them seen only once. This record comes from a study of HIV-infected patients and healthy controls. Sample: CD4+ T cells from blood. The rearrangement joins TRBV7-9 to TRBJ1-2; 12 bases map to TRBD1. This receptor was obtained from a human donor in good health. The CDR3 nucleotides are TGTGCCAGCAGCGCCTCCGGGACAGGGGGCGATGGCTACACCTTC. Translation gives CASSASGTGGDGYTF.